A single T cell receptor beta chain is shown here with its context. TCRdb's table, derived via immunoSEQ multiplex PCR, lists solely in-frame clones and lacks some. The repertoire includes 150,000 to 200,000 clones, approximately 86% of them detected once, and around 4.5% sits in the top ten. The data are from a study of lymphopenia after photon versus proton radiotherapy. The length of the CDR3 is 14 residues. Germline values: CDR1 SGHVS, CDR2 FQNEAQ. The V end lost 0 bases, the J end lost 4 bases, and 8 bases lay between the germline ends. V and J are TRBV7-8 and TRBJ2-3; D gene unclear. This clonotype originated in a middle-aged man with gastric cancer. This sample comprised peripheral blood, obtained from a patient treated with photon-based radiotherapy. The CDR3 region has the DNA TGTGCCAGCAGCTTAGCGGAGACGGCAGATACGCAGTATTTT. Translated, it gives CASSLAETADTQYF.